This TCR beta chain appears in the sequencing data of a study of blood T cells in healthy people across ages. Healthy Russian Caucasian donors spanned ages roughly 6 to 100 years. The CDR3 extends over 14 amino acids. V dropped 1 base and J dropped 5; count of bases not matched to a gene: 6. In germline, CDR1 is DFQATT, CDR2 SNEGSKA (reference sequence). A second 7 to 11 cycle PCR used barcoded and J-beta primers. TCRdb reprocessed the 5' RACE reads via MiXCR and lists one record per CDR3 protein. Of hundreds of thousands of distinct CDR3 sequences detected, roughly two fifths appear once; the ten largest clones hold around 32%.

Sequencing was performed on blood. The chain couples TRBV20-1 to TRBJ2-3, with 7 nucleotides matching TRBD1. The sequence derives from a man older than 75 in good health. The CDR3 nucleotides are TGCAGTGCTAGAGGACAGGGAACGGGAGATACGCAGTATTTT. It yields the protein CSARGQGTGDTQYF.